The T cell receptor beta chain under discussion was sequenced for a study of T cell responses to AZD1222 COVID-19 vaccine. Turning to this clone: The target antigen is unknown.

Study-wide results and limits: Spike-specific TCR breadth and depth went up after people got two AZD1222 doses.

Germline values: CDR1 SNHLY, CDR2 FYNNEI. V lost 9 bases and J lost 7; bases outside the gene matches: 14. This CDR3 has 14 residues. This table comes from immunoSEQ multiplex PCR, and its TCRdb copy is limited to in-frame clones, with some not included. The profile covers approximately 100,000 clones, with around 94% appearing a single time and roughly 2% taken by the ten largest. The sample consisted of peripheral blood, taken on day 0 of AZD1222 vaccination. The V gene is TRBV2, the J gene TRBJ1-1; 7 bases are a match to TRBD1. This clonotype originated in an adult in good health. The CDR3 DNA reads as TGTGCCAGAAAAGCCGGACAGGCAAGCGGTGAAGCTTTCTTT. Its protein product is CARKAGQASGEAFF.